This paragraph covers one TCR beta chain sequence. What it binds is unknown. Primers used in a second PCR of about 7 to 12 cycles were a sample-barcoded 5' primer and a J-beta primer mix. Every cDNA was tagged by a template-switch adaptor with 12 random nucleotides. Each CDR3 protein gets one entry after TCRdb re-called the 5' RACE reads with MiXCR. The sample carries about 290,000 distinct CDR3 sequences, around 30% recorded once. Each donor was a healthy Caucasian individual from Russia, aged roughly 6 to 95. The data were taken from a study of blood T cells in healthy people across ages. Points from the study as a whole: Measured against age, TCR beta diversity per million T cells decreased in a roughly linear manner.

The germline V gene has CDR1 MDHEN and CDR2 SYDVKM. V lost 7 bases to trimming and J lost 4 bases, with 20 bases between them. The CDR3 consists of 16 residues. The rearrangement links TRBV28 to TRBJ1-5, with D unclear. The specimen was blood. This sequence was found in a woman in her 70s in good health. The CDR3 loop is CASTLWKSTSNQPQHF. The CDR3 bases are TGTGCCAGCACCCTATGGAAATCGACCTCTAATCAGCCCCAGCATTTT.